What follows are 18 T cell receptor beta chains derived from one specimen sequenced in a study of T cells in Graves' hyperthyroidism and ophthalmopathy. It was RNA transcripts that yielded the amplified TCR beta CDR3 regions. First-round RT-PCR of the TCR CDR3 relied on the HTBI primer set. TCRdb redid the calling of the multiplex PCR reads with MiXCR, one entry per CDR3 protein. In the table there are 500,000 to 600,000 distinct CDR3 sequences, 46% of which are singletons. The specimen was peripheral blood or thyroid tissue (not recorded which). These receptors came from a woman aged 18-29 years with Graves' hyperthyroidism.

V usage is TRBV7-9 and J usage is TRBJ2-6; D is possibly TRBD2 (5 bases). Deletions cut 7 bases from V and 0 bases from J, with 10 bases between. This CDR3 region has 15 residues. Germline CDR1 SEHNR, CDR2 FQNEAQ (reference sequence). DNA of the CDR3: TGTGCCAGCAACTACGGGGTCTCTGGGGCCAACGTCCTGACTTTC. The encoded protein is CASNYGVSGANVLTF.

This clonotype was detected ten times or more. For the CDR3, the DNA is TGCGCCAGCAGCCTGGAAGGGTGGGACAACCACCCGTCGTACACCTTC. Amino acid sequence: CASSLEGWDNHPSYTF. The rearrangement links TRBV5-1 to TRBJ1-2, with D perhaps TRBD1 (6 bases). Germline-derived CDR1 and CDR2 are SGHRS and YFSETQ. The V end was cut by 4 bases, the J end by 11 bases, with 27 bases between. The CDR3 contains 16 residues.

V is TRBV29-1 and J is TRBJ1-2; D gene uncertain. CDR3 length equals 12 residues. Germline-derived CDR1 and CDR2 are SQVTM and ANQGSEA. Deletions cut 4 bases from V and 4 bases from J, with 10 bases between. The chain's CDR3 is CSVGDNIYGYTF. Written as DNA, the CDR3 is TGCAGCGTTGGAGACAATATCTATGGCTACACCTTC.

Many counts were recorded for this clonotype. The V and J genes are TRBV24-1 and TRBJ2-2, with D uncertain. The ends were cut back, 5 bases at V and 4 bases at J, with 10 bases in the middle. CDR3 length equals 14 residues. Germline CDR1 is KGHDR and CDR2 is SFDVKD. CDR3 amino acids: CATSATPSTGELFF. The DNA for the CDR3 is TGTGCCACCAGTGCTACACCGAGCACCGGGGAGCTGTTTTTT.

In its sample, this clonotype was seen many times. This chain joins TRBV20-1 and TRBJ1-5; 9 positions match TRBD1. Germline loops: CDR1 DFQATT, CDR2 SNEGSKA (reference sequence). V lost 5 bases to trimming and J lost 3 bases; unmatched junction nucleotides: 14. The CDR3 totals 17 residues. The CDR3 nucleotides read TGCAGTGCTGTAGGACAGGGGAGATGGATGGTCAATCAGCCCCAGCATTTT. Translating gives CSAVGQGRWMVNQPQHF.

The table lists this clonotype with many counts. V and J are TRBV12-5 and TRBJ1-1, with a possible D match to TRBD1 (6 bases). Germline loops: CDR1 LGHNT, CDR2 FRNRAP. Trimming took 3 bases from V and 5 from J, leaving 7 bases between them. The CDR3 extends over 12 amino acids. The CDR3 DNA follows: TGTGCTAGTGGTTTAGGACAGACTGAAGCTTTCTTT. Residues: CASGLGQTEAFF. Variable domain in full (rest from reference TRBV12-5 and TRBJ1-1): DARVTQTPRHKVTEMGQEVTMRCQPILGHNTVFWYRQTMMQGLELLAYFRNRAPLDDSGMPKDRFSAEMPDATLATLKIQPSEPRDSAVYFCASGLGQTEAFFGQGTRLTVV.

This clonotype has a handful of counts. Here the CDR3 reads CASSITLTGYCEQYF. In nucleotides, the CDR3 is TGTGCCAGTAGTATTACCCTTACTGGATACTGCGAGCAGTACTTC. The gene calls are TRBV19 and TRBJ2-7; D is undetermined. CDR1 and CDR2 from the germline V gene are LNHDA and SQIVND (reference sequence). This CDR3 has 15 residues. The ends were cut back, 3 bases at V and 6 bases at J, with 18 bases in the middle.

Concerning this clonotype: Since a much larger clone is just one base distant, this may be a read error. V is TRBV19 and J is TRBJ2-7; D possibly corresponds to TRBD1 (6 bases). This CDR3 has 15 amino acids. With 4 bases removed from V and 1 base from J, the gap between germline ends came to 14 bases. Germline CDR1 is LNHDA and CDR2 is SQIVND (reference sequence). The CDR3 here is CASSSVHRASYEQYF. In DNA form, the CDR3 reads TGTGCCAGTAGTAGCGTGCACAGGGCTTCCTACGAGCAGTACTTC. Full variable domain (missing parts from reference TRBV19 and TRBJ2-7): DGGITQSPKYLFRKEGQNVTLSCEQNLNHDAMYWYRQDPGQGLRLIYYSQIVNDFQKGDIAEGYSVSREKKESFPLTVTSAQKNPTAFYLCASSSVHRASYEQYFGPGTRLTVT.

The chain uses TRBV5-5 and TRBJ2-6; 8 nucleotides align to TRBD1. Germline V gives CDR1 SGHKS, CDR2 YYEKEE (reference sequence). The CDR3 contains 15 residues. The J segment lost 2 bases and the V segment lost 4 bases, leaving 2 bases of the junction unmatched. Here the CDR3 DNA reads TGTGCCAGCAGCCAGGGGGCTACTGGGGCCAACGTCCTGACTTTC. Translating it yields CASSQGATGANVLTF.

This clonotype was seen at least ten times. The chain recombines TRBV2 with TRBJ1-1, with no clear D. This CDR3 comprises 13 residues. The V and J ends lost 8 bases and 0 bases respectively, with 10 bases between them. Germline CDR1 and CDR2: SNHLY and FYNNEI. CDR3 region: CASVGKMNTEAFF. CDR3 DNA sequence: TGTGCCAGCGTGGGTAAGATGAACACTGAAGCTTTCTTT.

This clonotype was seen only a few times. This chain connects TRBV27 to TRBJ2-2, with D perhaps being TRBD1 or TRBD2 (6 bases each). Trimming removed 5 bases from V and 3 bases from J, with 10 bases in between. Germline V gives CDR1 MNHEY, CDR2 SMNVEV (reference sequence). The CDR3 is 14 amino acids. The CDR3 bases are TGTGCCAGCAGTATGGGGGGCGACACCGGGGAGCTGTTTTTT. Protein sequence: CASSMGGDTGELFF.

This clonotype was seen ten or more times. The gene calls are TRBV7-9 and TRBJ2-7, with 7 bases fitting TRBD1. Unmatched junction bases numbered 5, after V lost 4 bases and J lost 2 bases. Per the germline V gene, CDR1 is SEHNR and CDR2 is FQNEAQ (reference sequence). The length of the CDR3 is 14 residues. CDR3 sequence (DNA): TGTGCCAGCAGCTCGTACAGGGGTGCCTACGAGCAGTACTTC. It specifies CASSSYRGAYEQYF.

This clonotype was seen just once. This chain uses TRBV9 with TRBJ1-2; D unclear. Trimming pared 2 bases from V and 8 bases from J, leaving 7 bases between. Germline values: CDR1 SGDLS, CDR2 YYNGEE. The CDR3 covers 11 residues. The CDR3 sequence: CASSVDGGYTF. In DNA, the CDR3 is TGTGCCAGCAGCGTTGATGGAGGCTACACCTTC.

In its sample, this clonotype was seen many times. This chain uses TRBV7-2 with TRBJ1-2; D is undetermined. This CDR3 has 15 residues. CDR1 is SGHTA and CDR2 is FQGNSA in the germline V gene. Trimming left V 2 bases short and J 7 bases short, with 17 bases between. CDR3 bases: TGTGCCAGCAGCTTAAGGCCCTCGTGGGGTGGTGGCTACACCTTC. This encodes CASSLRPSWGGGYTF.

J is TRBJ1-5 and V is TRBV4-3; 9 bases match TRBD2. The J call may be wrong; the DNA end is better matched by TRBJ2-3. CDR3 length equals 17 residues. Germline V lookup: CDR1 LGHNA, CDR2 YSLEER. The CDR3 bases are TGCGCCAGCAGCCAAGAAATTGGCGGGAGGGGATTAGATACGCAGTATTTT. Amino acid sequence: CASSQEIGGRGLDTQYF.

Many counts were recorded for this clonotype. The CDR3 DNA follows: TGCAGCGTTGAACAAGAGACCCAGTACTTC. It codes for CSVEQETQYF. The chain carries TRBV29-1 and TRBJ2-5; the D is unclear. Germline-derived CDR1 and CDR2 are SQVTM and ANQGSEA. Trimming took off 2 bases at V and 2 bases at J, with 0 bases between the two ends. The CDR3 loop spans 10 amino acids.

This clonotype was seen at least ten times. The chain uses TRBV5-1 and TRBJ1-1; possibly TRBD1 for D (5 bases). The CDR3 spans 15 residues. Looked up from germline, CDR1 is SGHRS and CDR2 is YFSETQ. The V gene lost 0 bases and the J gene lost 1 base, with 10 bases spanning the gap. The CDR3 DNA follows: TGCGCCAGCAGCTTGGCCGACGGGGGGAACACTGAAGCTTTCTTT. Protein: CASSLADGGNTEAFF.

The chain employs TRBV20-1 and TRBJ2-5; 7 bases align to TRBD1. With 6 bases clipped from V and 1 base from J, the junction kept 11 bases outside the gene matches. This CDR3 contains 15 residues. The germline V gene encodes CDR1 DFQATT and CDR2 SNEGSKA (reference sequence). The CDR3 reads CSAGGRTGAQETQYF. CDR3 bases: TGCAGTGCAGGAGGTAGGACAGGCGCCCAAGAGACCCAGTACTTC.